Presented here are 21 T cell receptor beta chains from one specimen sequenced in a study of blood T cell repertoires in COVID-19. Produced via immunoSEQ multiplex PCR; TCRdb's table is partial and in-frame only. Among more than 80,000 clones listed, approximately 85% were seen once. Material for sequencing was peripheral blood. The receptors originated from a woman aged 80 or older with COVID-19, enrolled during active disease.

In DNA, the CDR3 is TGTGCCAGCAGTACGGACGGGGTATTCGGAGCTTTCTTT. Amino acids: CASSTDGVFGAFF. The genes are TRBV6-2 or TRBV6-3 and TRBJ1-1, with D hard to call. V shed 5 bases and J shed 10 bases, with 17 bases lying between them. This CDR3 is 13 amino acids long. Germline CDR1 MNHEY, CDR2 SVGEGT.

The genes are TRBV7-9 and TRBJ2-2; 9 positions agree with TRBD2. Germline lookup yields CDR1 SEHNR and CDR2 FQNEAQ (reference sequence). V lost 5 bases and J lost 5; bases outside the gene matches: 12. This CDR3 has 17 residues. The CDR3 reads CASSPPGVAGVTGELFF. The DNA for the CDR3 is TGTGCCAGCAGCCCACCTGGGGTAGCGGGAGTAACCGGGGAGCTGTTTTTT.

The V and J genes are TRBV12-3 or TRBV12-4 and TRBJ1-4; 7 bases match TRBD1. J was trimmed by 7 bases and V by 8 bases; bases with no gene match: 7. This CDR3 contains 13 residues. This CDR3 reads CASCRQGTEKLFF. CDR3 in DNA: TGTGCCAGCTGCCGACAGGGTACTGAAAAACTGTTTTTT.

Concerning this clone itself: One end of the junction is discordant with germline, which a read error may explain. This chain joins TRBV10-3 and TRBJ2-7; the match to TRBD1 covers 7 bases. CDR1 and CDR2 (germline): ENHRY, SYGVKD. This CDR3 region has 13 residues. CDR3 nucleotides: TGTGCCATCAGTGAAGATCCCAGGGGGTCATCTATATTC. This sequence encodes CAISEDPRGSSIF.

This chain joins TRBV7-2 and TRBJ2-7; 14 bases map to TRBD2. The V gene end was trimmed by 1 base and the J gene end by 7 bases; junction bases not matched to a gene: 6. The V gene's germline CDR1 is SGHTA and CDR2 FQGNSA. This CDR3 has 16 residues. The CDR3 region is CASSLVPGLAGEEQYF. The CDR3 DNA follows: TGTGCCAGCAGCTTAGTCCCGGGACTAGCGGGGGAAGAGCAGTACTTC.

The chain joins TRBV7-6 to TRBJ2-2; tentative D call: TRBD2 (5 bases). This CDR3 has 16 amino acids. Germline V gene lookup returns CDR1 SGHVS and CDR2 FNYEAQ. With 1 base removed from V and 8 bases from J, the gap between germline ends came to 17 bases. CDR3 protein: CASSLGAADPPGELFF. The CDR3 DNA follows: TGTGCCAGCAGCTTAGGGGCAGCGGATCCACCGGGGGAGCTGTTTTTT.

The chain links TRBV18 to TRBJ1-5; D is perhaps TRBD1 (5 bases). Germline CDR1 reads KGHSH; CDR2 reads LQKENI. The CDR3 loop spans 16 amino acids. V lost 3 bases and J 3 bases, leaving 15 bases between the germline ends. The CDR3 DNA is TGTGCCAGCTCACCCACAGGACGGGGGTACAATCAGCCCCAGCATTTT. Translated: CASSPTGRGYNQPQHF.

This clone occurred once. CDR3 coding DNA: TGCACCAGCAGCCAAGGCGGGACTAGCCCGCATCCCCCCTACGAGCAGTACTTC. Protein sequence: CTSSQGGTSPHPPYEQYF. The chain couples TRBV1 to TRBJ2-7; the table gives TRBD2 as D, unverified against the DNA. TRBV1 is a recognized pseudogene. The CDR3 spans 18 residues.

The CDR3 sequence is CASSSELVDTQYF. CDR3 bases: TGTGCCAGCAGCTCAGAACTAGTGGATACGCAGTATTTT. The genes are TRBV7-3 and TRBJ2-3; TRBD2 might be the D (5 bases). This CDR3 has 13 residues. CDR1 is SGHTA and CDR2 is FQGTGA in the germline V gene. Trimming removed 4 bases at V and 6 bases at J, with 11 bases between.

This clone appeared a single time. The V call is TRBV19, the J call TRBJ2-3; TRBD2 aligns across 14 bases. This CDR3 is 16 amino acids long. Germline loops: CDR1 LNHDA, CDR2 SQIVND (reference sequence). Trimming cost V 5 bases and J 1 base; bases outside gene matches: 2. The CDR3 region has the DNA TGTGCCAGTAGTTCGGGACTAGCGGGAGGCACAGATACGCAGTATTTT. It specifies CASSSGLAGGTDTQYF.

This rearrangement joins TRBV27 to TRBJ2-7, with TRBD2 as a possible D gene (5 bases). Deletions cut 8 bases from V and 1 base from J, with 18 bases between. Per the germline V gene, CDR1 is MNHEY and CDR2 is SMNVEV (reference sequence). The CDR3 length is 15 residues. CDR3 amino acids: CASGYGIASSYEQYF. The CDR3 region has the DNA TGTGCCAGCGGTTACGGGATAGCGTCATCCTACGAGCAGTACTTC.

The chain joins TRBV28 to TRBJ2-3; 7 bases are shared with TRBD2. Germline CDR1 is MDHEN and CDR2 is SYDVKM. Losses at the gene ends were 5 bases for V and 11 bases for J; bases not matched to a gene: 7. The CDR3 is 12 amino acids. DNA of the CDR3: TGTGCCAGCAGTCACGCGGGAGTGAGGCAGTATTTT. The encoded protein is CASSHAGVRQYF.

This chain links TRBV5-1 with TRBJ1-4, with a possible D match to TRBD1 (5 bases). The CDR3 extends over 17 amino acids. The V gene lost 3 bases and the J gene lost 0 bases, with 15 bases spanning the gap. Germline assignment: CDR1 SGHRS and CDR2 YFSETQ. The CDR3 here is CASSSRTGLATNEKLFF. The CDR3 DNA reads as TGCGCCAGCAGCTCGCGGACGGGACTTGCAACTAATGAAAAACTGTTTTTT. Variable domain in full (rest from reference TRBV5-1 and TRBJ1-4): KAGVTQTPRYLIKTRGQQVTLSCSPISGHRSVSWYQQTPGQGLQFLFEYFSETQRNKGNFPGRFSGRQFSNSRSEMNVSTLELGDSALYLCASSSRTGLATNEKLFFGSGTQLSVL.

This clone has a single count. V is TRBV9 and J is TRBJ2-6, with D perhaps TRBD2 (6 bases). V lost 0 bases and J lost 0, with 16 bases in between. This CDR3 has 19 amino acids. The germline V gene has CDR1 SGDLS and CDR2 YYNGEE. The CDR3 nucleotides read TGTGCCAGCAGCGTAGATCGGGGGACTGCATCCTCTGGGGCCAACGTCCTGACTTTC. As protein: CASSVDRGTASSGANVLTF.

The genes are TRBV3-1 (or the pseudogene TRBV3-2) and TRBJ2-7, with 12 bases matching TRBD1. Germline V gene lookup returns CDR1 LGHDT and CDR2 YNNKEL (reference sequence). V lost 4 bases to trimming and J lost 6 bases; unmatched junction nucleotides: 4. The CDR3 spans 14 residues. The CDR3 loop is CASSPGTGGREQYF. DNA of the CDR3: TGTGCCAGCAGCCCCGGGACAGGGGGCCGCGAGCAGTACTTC.

This chain links TRBV7-2 with TRBJ2-7; D uncertain. The CDR3 extends over 14 amino acids. V shed 0 bases and J shed 4 bases, with 10 bases lying between them. Germline values: CDR1 SGHTA, CDR2 FQGNSA. CDR3 amino acids: CASSLADRVYEQYF. The CDR3 DNA reads TGTGCCAGCAGCTTAGCTGACCGGGTATACGAGCAGTACTTC.

The chain is built from TRBV7-6 and TRBJ1-3; D remains unclear. Trimming removed 1 base at V and 0 bases at J, with 7 bases between. The CDR3 extends over 15 amino acids. From germline, CDR1 is SGHVS and CDR2 FNYEAQ. DNA for the CDR3: TGTGCCAGCAGCTTAGGATCGGGCTCTGGAAACACCATATATTTT. This encodes CASSLGSGSGNTIYF. The full variable domain, rest sourced from reference TRBV7-6 and TRBJ1-3, is GAGVSQSPRYKVTKRGQDVALRCDPISGHVSLYWYRQALGQGPEFLTYFNYEAQQDKSGLPNDRFSAERPEGSISTLTIQRTEQRDSAMYRCASSLGSGSGNTIYFGEGSWLTVV.

The chain combines TRBV3-1 (or the pseudogene TRBV3-2) with TRBJ1-4; no reliable D call. The ends were cut back, 4 bases at V and 3 bases at J, with 9 bases in the middle. Germline V gene lookup returns CDR1 LGHDT and CDR2 YNNKEL (reference sequence). The CDR3 length is 14 residues. CDR3 loop: CASSPVVANEKLFF. The CDR3 DNA sequence: TGTGCCAGCAGCCCTGTAGTAGCTAATGAAAAACTGTTTTTT.

The chain joins TRBV27 to TRBJ1-2, with 8 nucleotides matching TRBD1. Germline loops: CDR1 MNHEY, CDR2 SMNVEV (reference sequence). CDR3 length equals 13 residues. V lost 6 bases to trimming and J lost 3 bases; unmatched junction nucleotides: 3. The CDR3 DNA sequence: TGTGCCAGCAGGTCGGACAGGGACTATGGCTACACCTTC. Amino acid sequence: CASRSDRDYGYTF.

This clone has just one count. The CDR3 protein is CARGSGTNQETQYF. The CDR3 DNA is TGTGCCAGAGGGAGTGGGACAAACCAAGAGACCCAGTACTTC. The rearrangement uses TRBV9 and TRBJ2-5, with D possibly matching TRBD1 (6 bases). The V gene lost 8 bases and the J gene lost 0 bases, with 14 bases spanning the gap. The CDR3 is 14 residues long. CDR1 is SGDLS, CDR2 YYNGEE, per germline. Complete variable domain (other parts from reference TRBV9 and TRBJ2-5): DSGVTQTPKHLITATGQRVTLRCSPRSGDLSVYWYQQSLDQGLQFLIQYYNGEERAKGNILERFSAQQFPDLHSELNLSSLELGDSALYFCARGSGTNQETQYFGPGTRLLVL.

The rearrangement links TRBV6-6 to TRBJ2-7; the D gene is possibly TRBD1 (7 bases). The CDR3 has 16 amino acids. In germline, CDR1 is MNHNY, CDR2 SVGAGI (reference sequence). Between the trimmed V and J ends, which lost 8 bases and 0 bases, there was a span of 20 bases. CDR3 nucleotides: TGTGCCAGCGCAAAGGGCGGGAAGGGGGCCTCCTACGAGCAGTACTTC. Translating gives CASAKGGKGASYEQYF.